This T cell receptor beta chain derives from a study of CD8+ T cells in alopecia areata. This CDR3 has 15 residues. Germline-derived CDR1 and CDR2 are LNHDA and SQIVND (reference sequence). Trimming took off 3 bases at V and 4 bases at J, with 15 bases between the two ends. Treatment described: oral pan-JAK inhibitor, 5-10 mg twice daily. Collection of lesional scalp punch biopsies and peripheral blood was performed in alopecia areata patients. In each case, RNA was isolated and then reverse transcribed into cDNA as the sequencing template. Data came from immunoSEQ multiplex PCR; TCRdb stores just in-frame clones and leaves some out. Altogether about 140,000 clones are present, about four fifths being singletons, with the ten largest covering about 25%. A remark on this clone: Its antigen is not identified.

Overall study findings and caveats: A single nonresponder leaves the baseline CD8+ expansion link to response uncertain. Elevated clonality characterized lesional scalp relative to normal scalp, particularly in alopecia totalis/universalis. In blood and scalp, many expanded lesional clones persisted during tofacitinib.

The V call is TRBV19, the J call TRBJ2-5; TRBD1 might be the D (5 bases). Sequences were derived from CD8+ T cells sorted from blood, sampled at week 4, from a patient treated with tofacitinib. This TCR came from a human donor with alopecia areata. CDR3 nucleotides: TGTGCCAGTAGTATCTCTGGACACCCGAGAGAGACCCAGTACTTC. Translating it yields CASSISGHPRETQYF.